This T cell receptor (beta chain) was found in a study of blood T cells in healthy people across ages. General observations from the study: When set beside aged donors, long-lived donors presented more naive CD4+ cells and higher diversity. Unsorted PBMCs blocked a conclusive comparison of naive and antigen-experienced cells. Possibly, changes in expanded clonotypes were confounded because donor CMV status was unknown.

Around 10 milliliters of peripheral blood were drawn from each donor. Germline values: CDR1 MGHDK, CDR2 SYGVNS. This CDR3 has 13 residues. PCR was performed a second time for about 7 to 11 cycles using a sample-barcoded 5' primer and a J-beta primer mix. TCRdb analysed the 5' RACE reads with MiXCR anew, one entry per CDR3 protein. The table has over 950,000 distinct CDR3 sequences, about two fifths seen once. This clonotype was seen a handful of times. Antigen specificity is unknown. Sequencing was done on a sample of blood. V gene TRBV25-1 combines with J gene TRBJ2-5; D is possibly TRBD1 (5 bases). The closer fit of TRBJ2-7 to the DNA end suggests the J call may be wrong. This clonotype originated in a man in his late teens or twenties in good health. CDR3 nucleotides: TGTGCCAGCAACTCCAGGTATGACAGCGAGCAGTACTTC. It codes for CASNSRYDSEQYF.